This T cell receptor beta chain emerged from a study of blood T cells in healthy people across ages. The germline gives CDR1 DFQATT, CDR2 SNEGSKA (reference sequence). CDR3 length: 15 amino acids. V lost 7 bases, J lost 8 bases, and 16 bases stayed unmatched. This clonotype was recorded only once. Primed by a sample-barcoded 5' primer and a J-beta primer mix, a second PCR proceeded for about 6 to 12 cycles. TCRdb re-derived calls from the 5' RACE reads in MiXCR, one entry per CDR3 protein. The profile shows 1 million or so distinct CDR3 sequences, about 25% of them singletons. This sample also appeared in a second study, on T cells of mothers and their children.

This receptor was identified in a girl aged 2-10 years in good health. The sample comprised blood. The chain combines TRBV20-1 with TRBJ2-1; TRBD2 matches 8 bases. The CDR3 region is CSVPLGPGGKYEQFF. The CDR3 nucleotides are TGCAGTGTCCCACTGGGACCGGGGGGGAAATATGAGCAGTTCTTC.